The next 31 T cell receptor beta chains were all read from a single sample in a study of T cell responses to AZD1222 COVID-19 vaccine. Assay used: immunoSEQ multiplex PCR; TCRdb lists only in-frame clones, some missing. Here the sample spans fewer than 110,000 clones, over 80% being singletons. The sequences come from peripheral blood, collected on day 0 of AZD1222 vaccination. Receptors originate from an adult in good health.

CDR3 region: CSGASGDEQFF. In nucleotides, the CDR3 is TGCTCCGGGGCTAGCGGGGATGAGCAGTTCTTC. V usage is TRBV10-1 and J usage is TRBJ2-1; 9 positions match TRBD2. The CDR3 runs 11 residues. Germline CDR1 is WNHNN and CDR2 is SYGVQD (reference sequence).

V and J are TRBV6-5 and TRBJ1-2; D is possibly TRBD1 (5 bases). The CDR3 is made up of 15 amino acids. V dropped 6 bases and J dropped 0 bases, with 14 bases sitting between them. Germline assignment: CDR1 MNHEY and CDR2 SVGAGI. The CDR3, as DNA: TGTGCCAGCAGGTCAGGGAGCCTATCTAACTATGGCTACACCTTC. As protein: CASRSGSLSNYGYTF.

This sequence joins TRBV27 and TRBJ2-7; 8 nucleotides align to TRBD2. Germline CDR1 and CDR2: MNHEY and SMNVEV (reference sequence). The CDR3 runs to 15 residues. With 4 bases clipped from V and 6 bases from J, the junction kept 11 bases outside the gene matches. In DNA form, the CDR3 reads TGTGCCAGCAGTTCCCGGGGAGCGGGAGTATCCGAGCAGTACTTC. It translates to CASSSRGAGVSEQYF.

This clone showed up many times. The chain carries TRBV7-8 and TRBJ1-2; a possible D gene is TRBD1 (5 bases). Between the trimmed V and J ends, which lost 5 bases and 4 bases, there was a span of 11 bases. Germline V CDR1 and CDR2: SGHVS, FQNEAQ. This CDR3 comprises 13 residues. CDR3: CASSPEGSYGYTF. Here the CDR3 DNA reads TGTGCCAGCAGCCCGGAGGGGAGCTATGGCTACACCTTC.

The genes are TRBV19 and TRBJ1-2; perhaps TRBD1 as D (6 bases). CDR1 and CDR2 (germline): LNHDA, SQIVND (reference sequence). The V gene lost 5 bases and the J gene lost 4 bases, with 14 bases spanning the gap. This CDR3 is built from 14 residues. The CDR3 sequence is CASSLKDRGYGYTF. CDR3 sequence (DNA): TGTGCCAGTAGTCTAAAGGACAGAGGCTATGGCTACACCTTC.

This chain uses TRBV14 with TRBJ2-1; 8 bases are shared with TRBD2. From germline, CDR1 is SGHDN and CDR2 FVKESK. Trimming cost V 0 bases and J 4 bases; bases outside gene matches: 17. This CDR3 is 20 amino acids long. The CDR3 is CASSQESSLLAGDPYNEQFF. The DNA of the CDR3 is TGTGCCAGCAGCCAAGAATCGAGTCTCCTAGCGGGTGACCCTTACAATGAGCAGTTCTTC.

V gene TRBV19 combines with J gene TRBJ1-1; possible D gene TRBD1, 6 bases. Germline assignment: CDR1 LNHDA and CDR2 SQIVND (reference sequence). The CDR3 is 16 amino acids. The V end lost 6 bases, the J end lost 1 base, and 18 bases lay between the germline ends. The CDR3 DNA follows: TGTGCCAGTAGAGGGGGTGGAGGCGCTCGGAACACTGAAGCTTTCTTT. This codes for CASRGGGGARNTEAFF.

CDR3 nucleotide sequence: TGTGCCAGCAGCCAATCTACAGGGAGAAGCTCCTATAATTCACCCCTCCACTTT. As protein: CASSQSTGRSSYNSPLHF. The J gene is TRBJ1-6, the V gene TRBV3-1 (or the pseudogene TRBV3-2), with D possibly matching TRBD1 (6 bases). Germline V gene lookup returns CDR1 LGHDT and CDR2 YNNKEL (reference sequence). Trimming stripped 2 bases from V and 0 bases from J, with 14 bases between. The CDR3 covers 18 residues.

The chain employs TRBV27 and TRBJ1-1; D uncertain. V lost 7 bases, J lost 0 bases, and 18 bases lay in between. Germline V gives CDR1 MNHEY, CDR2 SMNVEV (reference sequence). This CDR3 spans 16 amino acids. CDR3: CASINLIAGLNTEAFF. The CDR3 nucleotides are TGTGCCAGCATCAACCTTATTGCAGGACTGAACACTGAAGCTTTCTTT.

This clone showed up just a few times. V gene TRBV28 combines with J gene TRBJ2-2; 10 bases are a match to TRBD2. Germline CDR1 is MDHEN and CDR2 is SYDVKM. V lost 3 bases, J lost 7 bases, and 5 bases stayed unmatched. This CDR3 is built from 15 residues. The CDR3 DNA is TGTGCCAGCAGTTTCCTAGCGGGAGCTGTCGGGGAGCTGTTTTTT. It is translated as CASSFLAGAVGELFF.

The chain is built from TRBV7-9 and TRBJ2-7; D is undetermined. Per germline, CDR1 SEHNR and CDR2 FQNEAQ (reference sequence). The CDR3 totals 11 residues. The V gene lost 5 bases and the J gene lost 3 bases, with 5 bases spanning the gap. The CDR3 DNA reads TGTGCCAGCAGCCCACTCTACGAGCAGTACTTC. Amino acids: CASSPLYEQYF.

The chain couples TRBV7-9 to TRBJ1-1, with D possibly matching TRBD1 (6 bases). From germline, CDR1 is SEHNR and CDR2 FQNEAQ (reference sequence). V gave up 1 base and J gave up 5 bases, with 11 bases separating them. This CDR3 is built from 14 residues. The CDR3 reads CASSLDGGQTEAFF. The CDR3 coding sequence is TGTGCCAGCAGCTTAGATGGGGGGCAGACTGAAGCTTTCTTT.

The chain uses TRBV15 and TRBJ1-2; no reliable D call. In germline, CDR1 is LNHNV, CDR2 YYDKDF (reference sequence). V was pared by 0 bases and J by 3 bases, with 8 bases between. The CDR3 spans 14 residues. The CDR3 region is CATSRDAGDYGYTF. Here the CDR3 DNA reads TGTGCCACCAGCAGAGACGCAGGCGACTATGGCTACACCTTC.

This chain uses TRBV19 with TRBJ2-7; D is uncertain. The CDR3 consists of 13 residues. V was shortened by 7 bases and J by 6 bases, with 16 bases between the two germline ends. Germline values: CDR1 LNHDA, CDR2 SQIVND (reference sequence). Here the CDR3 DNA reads TGTGCCAGTATGGCGGTTTCTCGAACCGAGCAGTACTTC. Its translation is CASMAVSRTEQYF.

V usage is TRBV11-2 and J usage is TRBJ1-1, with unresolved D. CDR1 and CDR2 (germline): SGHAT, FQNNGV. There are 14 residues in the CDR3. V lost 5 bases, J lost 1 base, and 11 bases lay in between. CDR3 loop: CASSHNIPNTEAFF. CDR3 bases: TGTGCCAGCAGCCATAATATTCCGAACACTGAAGCTTTCTTT.

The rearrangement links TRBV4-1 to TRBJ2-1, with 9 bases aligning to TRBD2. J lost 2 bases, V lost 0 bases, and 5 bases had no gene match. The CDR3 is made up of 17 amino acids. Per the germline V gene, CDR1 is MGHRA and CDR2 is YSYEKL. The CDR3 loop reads CASSQDRTSATYNEQFF. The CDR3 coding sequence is TGCGCCAGCAGCCAAGATAGGACTAGCGCCACCTACAATGAGCAGTTCTTC.

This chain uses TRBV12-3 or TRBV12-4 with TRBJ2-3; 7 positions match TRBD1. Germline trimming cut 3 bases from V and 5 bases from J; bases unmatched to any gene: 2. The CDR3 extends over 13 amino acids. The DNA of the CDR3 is TGTGCCAGCAGTTTGGACAGGCGAGATACGCAGTATTTT. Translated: CASSLDRRDTQYF.

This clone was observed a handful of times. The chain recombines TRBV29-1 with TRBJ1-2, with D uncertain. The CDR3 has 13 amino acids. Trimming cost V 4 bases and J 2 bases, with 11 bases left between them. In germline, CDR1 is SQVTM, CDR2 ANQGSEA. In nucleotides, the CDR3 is TGCAGCGTTGCCGGCGGAACCAACTATGGCTACACCTTC. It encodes CSVAGGTNYGYTF.

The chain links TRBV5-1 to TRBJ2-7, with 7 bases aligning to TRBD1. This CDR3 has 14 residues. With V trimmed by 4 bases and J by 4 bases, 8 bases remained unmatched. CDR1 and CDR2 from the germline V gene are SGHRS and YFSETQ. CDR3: CASSPGTVEYEQYF. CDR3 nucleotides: TGCGCCAGCAGCCCCGGGACAGTAGAGTACGAGCAGTACTTC.

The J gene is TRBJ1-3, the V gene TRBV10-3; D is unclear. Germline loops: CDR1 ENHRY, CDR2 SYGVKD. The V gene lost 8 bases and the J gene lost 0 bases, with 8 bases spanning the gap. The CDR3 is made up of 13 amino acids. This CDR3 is CAIQGPSGNTIYF. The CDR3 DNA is TGTGCCATCCAAGGACCCTCTGGAAACACCATATATTTT.

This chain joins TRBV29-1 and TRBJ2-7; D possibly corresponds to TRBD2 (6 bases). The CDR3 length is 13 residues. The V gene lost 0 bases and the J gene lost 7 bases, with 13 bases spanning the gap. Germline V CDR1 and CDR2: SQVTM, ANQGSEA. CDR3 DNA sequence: TGCAGCGTTGAAGACGGGACTCGGGTAGAGCAGTACTTC. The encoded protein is CSVEDGTRVEQYF.

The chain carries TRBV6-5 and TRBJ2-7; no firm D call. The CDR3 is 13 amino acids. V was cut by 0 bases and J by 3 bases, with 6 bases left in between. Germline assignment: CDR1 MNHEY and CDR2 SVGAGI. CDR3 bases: TGTGCCAGCAGTTACTCGAGAGGCTACGAGCAGTACTTC. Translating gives CASSYSRGYEQYF.

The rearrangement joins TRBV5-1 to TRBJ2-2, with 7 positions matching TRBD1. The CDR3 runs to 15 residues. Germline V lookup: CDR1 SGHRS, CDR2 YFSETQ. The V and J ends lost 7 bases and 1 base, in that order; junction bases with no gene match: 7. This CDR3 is CASAEGQMNTGELFF. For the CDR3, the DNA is TGCGCCAGCGCAGAGGGACAGATGAACACCGGGGAGCTGTTTTTT.

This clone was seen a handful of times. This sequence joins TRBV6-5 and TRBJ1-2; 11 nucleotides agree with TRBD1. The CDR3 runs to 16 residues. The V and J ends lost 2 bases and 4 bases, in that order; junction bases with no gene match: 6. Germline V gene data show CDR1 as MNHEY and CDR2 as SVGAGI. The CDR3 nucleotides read TGTGCCAGCAGTTACCTTCGGACAGGGGGCAGCTATGGCTACACCTTC. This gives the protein CASSYLRTGGSYGYTF.

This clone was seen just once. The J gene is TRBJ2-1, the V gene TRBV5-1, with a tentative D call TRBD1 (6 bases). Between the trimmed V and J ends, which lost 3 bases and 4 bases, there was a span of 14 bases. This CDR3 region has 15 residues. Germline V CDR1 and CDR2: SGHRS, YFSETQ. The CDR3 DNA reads TGCGCCAGCAGCTCCCGACAGGTGGGTTACAATGAGCAGTTCTTC. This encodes CASSSRQVGYNEQFF.

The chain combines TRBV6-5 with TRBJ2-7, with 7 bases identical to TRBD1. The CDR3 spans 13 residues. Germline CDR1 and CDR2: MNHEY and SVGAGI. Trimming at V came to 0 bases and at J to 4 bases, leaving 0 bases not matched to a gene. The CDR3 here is CASSYSTGYEQYF. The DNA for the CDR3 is TGTGCCAGCAGTTACTCGACAGGGTACGAGCAGTACTTC.

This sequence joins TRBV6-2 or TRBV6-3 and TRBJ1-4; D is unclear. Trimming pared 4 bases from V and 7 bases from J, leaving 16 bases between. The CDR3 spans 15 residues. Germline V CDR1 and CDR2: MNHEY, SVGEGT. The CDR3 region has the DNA TGTGCCAGCAGTTTGGACGGCTTTTGGGCTGAAAAACTGTTTTTT. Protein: CASSLDGFWAEKLFF.

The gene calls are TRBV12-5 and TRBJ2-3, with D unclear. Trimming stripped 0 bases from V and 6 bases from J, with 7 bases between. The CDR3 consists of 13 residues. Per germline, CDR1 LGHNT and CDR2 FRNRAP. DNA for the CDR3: TGTGCTAGTGGTTTGGTATCTGGGGATACGCAGTATTTT. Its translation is CASGLVSGDTQYF. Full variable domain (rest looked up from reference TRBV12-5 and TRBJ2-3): DARVTQTPRHKVTEMGQEVTMRCQPILGHNTVFWYRQTMMQGLELLAYFRNRAPLDDSGMPKDRFSAEMPDATLATLKIQPSEPRDSAVYFCASGLVSGDTQYFGPGTRLTVL.

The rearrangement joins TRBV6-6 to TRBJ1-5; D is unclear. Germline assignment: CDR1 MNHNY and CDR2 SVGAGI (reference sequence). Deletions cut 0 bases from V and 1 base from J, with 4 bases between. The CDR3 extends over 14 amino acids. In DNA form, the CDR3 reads TGTGCCAGCAGTTACTCGGAGAGCAATCAGCCCCAGCATTTT. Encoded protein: CASSYSESNQPQHF.

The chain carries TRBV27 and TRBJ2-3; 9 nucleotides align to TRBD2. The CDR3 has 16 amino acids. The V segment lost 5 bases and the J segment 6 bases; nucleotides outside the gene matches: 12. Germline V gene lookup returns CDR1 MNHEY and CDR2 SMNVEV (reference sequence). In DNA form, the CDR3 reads TGTGCCAGCAGTACCCAGAGGACTAGCGTGGCGGATACGCAGTATTTT. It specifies CASSTQRTSVADTQYF.

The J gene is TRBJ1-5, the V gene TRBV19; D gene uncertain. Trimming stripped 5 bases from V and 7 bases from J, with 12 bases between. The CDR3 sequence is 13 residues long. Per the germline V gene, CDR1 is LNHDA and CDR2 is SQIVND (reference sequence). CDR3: CASSDMHDQPQHF. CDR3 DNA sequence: TGTGCCAGTAGTGATATGCACGACCAGCCCCAGCATTTT.